This entry is about one TCR beta chain. The sample comes from a study of blood T cell repertoires in COVID-19. Looking at the study overall: Acute and convalescent COVID-19 specimens originated in the United States, Italy and Spain. From T cells, B-cell-depleted T cells, or PBMCs came the material, which was cDNA or gDNA.

Original data processing: Reference gene primer amplification gave nucleated cell count estimates. Method: immunoSEQ multiplex PCR; TCRdb's copy keeps in-frame clones and lacks some. For V, J and clone size, that table is used; D and trimming come from the DNA. The sample holds some 43,000 clones, approximately 85% seen once. Germline V gene sequence: CDR1 ENHRY, CDR2 SYGVKD. The CDR3 has 15 residues. J was trimmed by 1 base and V by 6 bases; bases with no gene match: 6. Material: peripheral blood. The chain recombines TRBV10-3 with TRBJ1-1; 9 bases are a match to TRBD1. The sequence derives from a man aged 40-55 years with active or convalescent COVID-19. CDR3 sequence reads: CAIRDRGVPNTEAFF. The CDR3 DNA reads TGTGCCATCAGGGACAGGGGCGTTCCGAACACTGAAGCTTTCTTT.